The clone carrying this T cell receptor beta chain was observed a handful of times. What it recognizes is unknown. For a library built for alpha chains, this beta chain is a stray read; little rests on its size. These data belong to a study of spatial heterogeneity in lung cancer. Study overall: Detected beta-chain sequences consistently exceeded alpha-chain sequences. An average of more than ten raw reads was observed per unique TCR and UMI combination.

Time point here: sample taken at primary tumor resection. Whole RNA obtained from tumor, nontumor lung or frozen PBMC underwent sequencing without sorting. The V gene lost 2 bases and the J gene lost 4 bases, with 6 bases spanning the gap. The CDR3 runs to 13 residues. Looked up from germline, CDR1 is KGHSH and CDR2 is LQKENI. Study-wide results and caveats: It was found that expanded intratumoral alpha and beta TCR counts tracked tumor mutation counts.

TCRdb itself ran the 5' RACE reads through MiXCR, one entry per CDR3 protein. The table has 750 to 900 distinct CDR3 sequences, approximately 7% seen once. The specimen was lung tumor tissue, collected at surgery. The sequence derives from a female donor with early-stage non-small cell lung cancer. The V call is TRBV18, the J call TRBJ1-3, with D unresolved. This chain's CDR3 is CASSPYPGNTIYF. Here the CDR3 DNA reads TGTGCCAGCTCACCATACCCCGGAAACACCATATATTTT.